The T cell receptor beta chain described here comes from a study of cytomegalovirus exposure and HLA in healthy donors. About the study: Across under 450 genotyped donors, over 70% landed in the Caucasian-associated ancestry cluster. Study findings and constraints: The authors later linked a missense DCLRE1C variant to TCR beta V- and J-gene trimming. In vitro testing confirmed a few CMV-associated chains as specific for CMV antigens. High specificity and sensitivity for cytomegalovirus status were reported for the classifier.

On this clone: The antigen is not known.

CDR1 is MNHEY and CDR2 is SVGAGI in the germline V gene. This CDR3 spans 14 amino acids. V lost 4 bases, J lost 6 bases, and 6 bases stayed unmatched. The PCR made use of 60 Vbeta and 13 Jbeta primers. Sequencing used immunoSEQ multiplex PCR; TCRdb keeps in-frame clones, though not all of them. Counted here are roughly 100,000 clones, about 62% occurring once; the ten biggest clones make up about 4.3%. The sequenced material came from PBMCs. V usage is TRBV6-5 and J usage is TRBJ2-1, with 7 bases fitting TRBD2. The TCR sequence derives from a human donor in good health. Written as DNA, the CDR3 is TGTGCCAGCAGTTGGGGACCTAGCGGCAATGAGCAGTTCTTC. Amino acid sequence: CASSWGPSGNEQFF.